Shown below are 10 T cell receptor beta chains from a single sample sequenced in a study of cytomegalovirus exposure and HLA in healthy donors. Only in-frame clones appear in the TCRdb table, and some are missing; sequencing was by immunoSEQ multiplex PCR. The sample lists about 56,000 clones, less than 96% occurring once. Sequencing was performed on PBMCs. These TCRs come from a woman between 18 and 30 years old in good health and CMV-seronegative.

The J gene is TRBJ2-7, the V gene TRBV19; 11 nucleotides agree with TRBD1. CDR3 length: 13 residues. V lost 9 bases, J lost 2 bases, and 3 bases stayed unmatched. Germline V gene sequence: CDR1 LNHDA, CDR2 SQIVND (reference sequence). This CDR3 reads CASRDRGTYEQYF. DNA for the CDR3: TGTGCCAGCCGGGACAGGGGGACCTACGAGCAGTACTTC.

V gene TRBV29-1 combines with J gene TRBJ2-3, with D unclear. Trimming cost V 8 bases and J 0 bases, with 12 bases left between them. CDR3 length equals 13 residues. The germline CDR1 and CDR2 sequences are SQVTM and ANQGSEA. The chain's CDR3 is CSTARTSTDTQYF. The DNA of the CDR3 is TGCAGCACCGCCCGTACTAGCACAGATACGCAGTATTTT.

The sample holds one count of this clone. CDR3 amino acids: CASSVRGTWGEKLFF. CDR3 DNA sequence: TGTGCCAGCAGCGTACGGGGGACCTGGGGTGAAAAACTGTTTTTT. The chain joins TRBV9 to TRBJ1-4, with D tentatively TRBD1 (5 bases). The V end lost 1 base, the J end lost 7 bases, and 14 bases lay between the germline ends. Germline V CDR1 and CDR2: SGDLS, YYNGEE. The CDR3 runs 15 residues.

This chain joins TRBV10-2 and TRBJ2-5; possibly TRBD1 for D (6 bases). V shed 3 bases and J shed 3 bases, with 11 bases lying between them. Germline assignment: CDR1 WSHSY and CDR2 SAAADI. The CDR3 is made up of 14 amino acids. The chain's CDR3 is CASSDGGGKETQYF. As DNA, the CDR3 is TGCGCCAGCAGTGACGGTGGGGGCAAAGAGACCCAGTACTTC.

The chain couples TRBV28 to TRBJ2-1; TRBD1 matches at 7 bases. Trimming at V came to 6 bases and at J to 4 bases, leaving 6 bases not matched to a gene. Germline V gives CDR1 MDHEN, CDR2 SYDVKM. The CDR3 sequence is 14 residues long. The CDR3 DNA reads TGTGCCAGCAGCATGACAGGGTCTTACAATGAGCAGTTCTTC. It encodes CASSMTGSYNEQFF. Full variable domain (missing parts from reference TRBV28 and TRBJ2-1): DVKVTQSSRYLVKRTGEKVFLECVQDMDHENMFWYRQDPGLGLRLIYFSYDVKMKEKGDIPEGYSVSREKKERFSLILESASTNQTSMYLCASSMTGSYNEQFFGPGTRLTVL.

The rearrangement links TRBV19 to TRBJ2-1; 10 bases agree with TRBD2. J lost 4 bases, V lost 1 base, and 7 bases had no gene match. This CDR3 has 17 residues. Germline V gene data show CDR1 as LNHDA and CDR2 as SQIVND (reference sequence). This CDR3 is CASSIGAGGPGYNEQFF. The CDR3 bases are TGTGCCAGTAGTATAGGAGCGGGGGGGCCAGGGTACAATGAGCAGTTCTTC.

The chain recombines TRBV7-9 with TRBJ2-1; TRBD2 matches at 11 bases. V was clipped by 4 bases and J by 10 bases; unmatched bases: 15. The length of the CDR3 is 17 residues. The germline CDR1 and CDR2 sequences are SEHNR and FQNEAQ (reference sequence). The CDR3 loop is CASSYVAGGPTQREQFF. The CDR3 DNA sequence: TGTGCCAGCAGCTACGTAGCGGGGGGGCCAACACAACGGGAGCAGTTCTTC.

V and J are TRBV11-1 and TRBJ2-7; 9 bases agree with TRBD1. The CDR3 runs 17 residues. From germline, CDR1 is SGHAT and CDR2 FQDESV (reference sequence). Germline trimming cut 5 bases from V and 1 base from J; bases unmatched to any gene: 12. The CDR3 is CASSQGGGQGRSYEQYF. The CDR3 DNA is TGTGCCAGCAGCCAGGGGGGAGGACAGGGGCGATCCTACGAGCAGTACTTC.

The chain couples TRBV7-2 to TRBJ2-5; 9 positions agree with TRBD2. V lost 5 bases and J lost 5; bases outside the gene matches: 18. CDR3 size: 18 residues. Per germline, CDR1 SGHTA and CDR2 FQGNSA. The CDR3: CASSQGRLAGPPGETQYF. The DNA of the CDR3 is TGTGCCAGCAGCCAAGGGAGGCTAGCGGGGCCTCCGGGGGAGACCCAGTACTTC.

This chain links TRBV19 with TRBJ2-2; possibly TRBD1 for D (6 bases). This CDR3 is built from 14 residues. CDR1 LNHDA and CDR2 SQIVND come from the germline V gene (reference sequence). V shed 9 bases and J shed 7 bases, with 18 bases lying between them. The CDR3 is CASSTTGGHGELFF. CDR3 in DNA: TGTGCCAGCAGCACGACAGGAGGACACGGGGAGCTGTTTTTT.